This T cell receptor (beta chain) stems from a study of cytomegalovirus exposure and HLA in healthy donors. Study-wide results and caveats: Sequencing likely generated an artifact that appeared as a cluster of highly shared sequence variants. Confirmation in vitro established that a few CMV-associated chains were specific for CMV antigens. The records held CMV serostatus as the only immune exposure information. Further analysis, carried out later, found HLA-associated TCR beta chains more clonally expanded than equally common other chains.

This clone was picked up a small number of times. Its matching antigen is unknown. This CDR3 spans 12 amino acids. V lost 6 bases to trimming and J lost 6 bases; unmatched junction nucleotides: 5. The germline CDR1 and CDR2 sequences are SQVTM and ANQGSEA. 13 Jbeta primers and 60 Vbeta primers were used for the PCR. Here immunoSEQ multiplex PCR was the method, and the copy in TCRdb shows in-frame clones only, minus some. The table has 150,000 to 200,000 clones, 75% to 80% seen once. Sequenced: PBMCs. J is TRBJ1-1 and V is TRBV29-1; 9 bases map to TRBD1. The TCR sequence derives from a female donor in good health and CMV-seronegative. The CDR3 DNA is TGCAGCGTCGGACAGGGGACAGCTGAAGCTTTCTTT. Its protein is CSVGQGTAEAFF.